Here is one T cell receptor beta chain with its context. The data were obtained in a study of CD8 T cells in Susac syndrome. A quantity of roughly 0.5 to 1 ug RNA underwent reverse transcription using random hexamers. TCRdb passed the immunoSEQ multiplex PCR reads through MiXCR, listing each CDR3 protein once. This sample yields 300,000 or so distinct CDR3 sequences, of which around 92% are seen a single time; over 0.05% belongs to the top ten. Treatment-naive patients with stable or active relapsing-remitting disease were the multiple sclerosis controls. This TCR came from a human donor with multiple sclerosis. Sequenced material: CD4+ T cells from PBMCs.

CDR3 in DNA: TGCAGTGCTAGAGTGCTAGCGGGGGGGCCGCCAGATACGCAGTATTTT. This gives the protein CSARVLAGGPPDTQYF. The V and J genes are TRBV20-1 and TRBJ2-3; 12 bases map to TRBD2. The J segment lost 4 bases and the V segment lost 1 base, leaving 6 bases of the junction unmatched. This CDR3 contains 16 residues. Germline CDR1 DFQATT, CDR2 SNEGSKA (reference sequence).